This is a list of T cell receptor beta chains from one sample in a study of T cell repertoires in cytomegalovirus infection. The antigens of these receptors remain unknown. MiXCR, run by TCRdb on the reads, gives a single entry per CDR3 protein. The sample has 700,000 to 950,000 distinct CDR3 sequences, approximately 32% seen once; the top ten hold about an eighth. The input for sequencing was cultured CD8+ T cells from PBMCs, taken from culture after CMV antigen stimulation. These receptors were taken from a human donor in good health (CMV status not recorded). Some clones in this sample may be carry-over from other donors' samples. CDR3s include the opening cysteine and the closing phenylalanine or tryptophan. The D gene is left open where the match is weak. For some rows the clone size is stated as once, few or many, or as a class when expanded; others skip it.

d_call	v_call	j_call	clone_size	cdr3_aa	cdr3_nt
.	TRBV6-5	TRBJ1-1	.	CASTITVAGQNTEAFF	TGTGCCAGCACCATTACCGTAGCCGGACAGAACACTGAAGCTTTCTTT
TRBD1	TRBV5-1	TRBJ2-7	.	CASSSRDRGVYEQYF	TGCGCCAGCAGCTCCCGGGACAGGGGTGTCTACGAGCAGTACTTC
TRBD1	TRBV7-6	TRBJ2-5	few	CASTETQGAETQYF	TGTGCCAGCACCGAGACCCAGGGGGCAGAGACCCAGTACTTC
TRBD1	TRBV6-5	TRBJ2-1	.	CASSYSGTVYNEQFF	TGTGCCAGCAGTTACTCAGGGACAGTTTACAATGAGCAGTTCTTC
.	TRBV7-2	TRBJ1-1	many	CASRGSPEAFF	TGTGCCAGCAGGGGGAGCCCTGAAGCTTTCTTT
.	TRBV7-6	TRBJ2-3	few	CASSSRGGGETDTQYF	TGTGCCAGCAGCTCCCGCGGAGGGGGCGAAACAGATACGCAGTATTTT
.	TRBV6-1	TRBJ1-1	many	CATQTDNTEAFF	TGTGCCACTCAGACAGATAACACTGAAGCTTTCTTT
.	TRBV24-1	TRBJ1-2	.	CATPGLPSKGINPNYGYTF	TGTGCCACCCCCGGCCTCCCTTCTAAAGGAATTAACCCTAACTATGGCTACACCTTC
TRBD2	TRBV7-8	TRBJ2-7	few	CASSWGLAGGHEQYF	TGTGCCAGCAGCTGGGGACTAGCGGGGGGGCACGAGCAGTACTTC
TRBD2	TRBV4-2	TRBJ2-3	.	CASSQGTSGGVTDTQYF	TGTGCCAGCTCTCAAGGGACTAGCGGGGGTGTAACAGATACGCAGTATTTT
TRBD2	TRBV27	TRBJ2-3	few	CASSSRLAEMTSTDTQYF	TGTGCCAGCAGTTCCCGGCTAGCGGAAATGACTAGCACAGATACGCAGTATTTT
.	TRBV19	TRBJ1-2	.	CASSTDGAYYGYTF	TGTGCCAGTAGTACAGACGGAGCCTACTATGGCTACACCTTC
.	TRBV19	TRBJ2-4	once	CASSSWTDKNIQYF	TGTGCCAGTAGTTCCTGGACAGATAAAAACATTCAGTACTTC
.	TRBV7-3	TRBJ1-2	.	CASSPYDSPNYGYTF	TGTGCCAGCAGCCCCTATGACAGTCCCAACTATGGCTACACCTTC
.	TRBV7-6	TRBJ1-3	.	CASLGRNSGNTIYF	TGTGCCAGCCTAGGGAGAAATTCTGGAAACACCATATATTTT
.	TRBV12-3/TRBV12-4	TRBJ2-1	few	CATKWGANEQFF	TGTGCCACCAAATGGGGGGCCAATGAGCAGTTCTTC
TRBD1	TRBV14	TRBJ2-3	.	CASSRGQGWADTQYF	TGTGCCAGCAGCCGCGGACAGGGCTGGGCAGATACGCAGTATTTT
.	TRBV7-3	TRBJ2-2	many	CASSLTGVTGELFF	TGTGCCAGCAGCTTAACAGGGGTAACCGGGGAGCTGTTTTTT
.	TRBV27	TRBJ2-3	few	CASSLLQGSTDTQYF	TGTGCCAGCAGTTTACTACAGGGAAGCACAGATACGCAGTATTTT
.	TRBV27	TRBJ1-6	.	CASSLGRGGSPLHF	TGTGCCAGCAGTTTGGGCAGGGGTGGATCACCCCTCCACTTT
.	TRBV10-2	TRBJ2-7	few	CASSEPGTVYEQYF	TGCGCCAGCAGTGAGCCCGGGACGGTCTACGAGCAGTACTTC
.	TRBV27	TRBJ1-4	many	CASSLAAATNEKLFF	TGTGCCAGCAGTTTGGCGGCCGCAACTAATGAAAAACTGTTTTTT
.	TRBV5-1	TRBJ1-1	.	CASSLGTQLMNTEAFF	TGCGCCAGCAGCCTCGGGACACAGCTGATGAACACTGAAGCTTTCTTT
.	TRBV7-6	TRBJ2-5	many	CASSLYGLSETQYF	TGTGCCAGCAGCTTATACGGCCTATCAGAGACCCAGTACTTC
.	TRBV6-1	TRBJ1-1	few	CASSEWLANTEAFF	TGTGCCAGCAGTGAATGGCTGGCGAACACTGAAGCTTTCTTT
TRBD2	TRBV6-4	TRBJ2-3	.	CASSDSTSGHTDTQYF	TGTGCCAGCAGTGACTCGACTAGCGGGCACACAGATACGCAGTATTTT
TRBD2	TRBV7-2	TRBJ2-2	.	CASSLYTAGGVGGELFF	TGTGCCAGCAGCTTATATACGGCGGGGGGCGTAGGCGGGGAGCTGTTTTTT
.	TRBV12-5	TRBJ2-1	few	CASGFVGSDEQFF	TGTGCTAGTGGCTTCGTTGGTAGTGATGAGCAGTTCTTC
.	TRBV6-5	TRBJ1-1	.	CASRYGAYTEAFF	TGTGCCAGCAGGTATGGGGCATACACTGAAGCTTTCTTT
.	TRBV20-1	TRBJ1-5	.	CSARERTSSGQPQHF	TGCAGTGCTAGAGAACGGACCAGTTCAGGACAGCCCCAGCATTTT
TRBD2	TRBV27	TRBJ2-1	few	CASSVLAGGLYNEQFF	TGTGCCAGCAGTGTGTTGGCGGGGGGGCTTTACAATGAGCAGTTCTTC